The sample holds many counts of the clone carrying this T cell receptor (beta chain). The data were obtained in a study of CD8 T cells in ankylosing spondylitis. With molecular barcodes, quantitative 5'-RACE was used to make the TCR beta libraries. TCRdb reprocessed the 5' RACE reads with MiXCR, giving one entry per CDR3 protein. The sample consists of roughly 39,000 distinct CDR3 sequences, approximately 2.6% of them appearing once. The V and J ends lost 4 bases and 1 base respectively, with 11 bases between them. Germline V CDR1 and CDR2: SGDLS, YYNGEE. The CDR3 totals 14 residues. Sequenced material: blood, either unsorted or a sorted T cell fraction (not recorded which). The gene calls are TRBV9 and TRBJ1-1, with a tentative D call TRBD1 (6 bases). The clonotype comes from a male donor with ankylosing spondylitis or in good health (not recorded which). CDR3 sequence reads: CASSTRQANTEAFF. Written as DNA, the CDR3 is TGTGCCAGCAGCACCCGACAGGCGAACACTGAAGCTTTCTTT.